There are a few counts of the clone carrying this TCR beta chain. Its target is unknown. TCRdb reprocessed the reads with MiXCR, giving one entry per CDR3 protein. The sample includes roughly 80,000 distinct CDR3 sequences, more than 20% seen only once; the top ten take 50%. This specimen comes from a study of T cell repertoires in cytomegalovirus infection. On the study more broadly: Public TCR beta signatures provided an indication of both CMV infection and a matching HLA type.

General observations from the study: The response measured ex vivo was dominated by TCR beta clonotypes (HLA-C-restricted and CMV-specific). Pooled public TCR beta family frequency picked out CMV carriers with the relevant HLA.

The germline V gene has CDR1 SGHNT and CDR2 YYREEE (reference sequence). The J segment lost 4 bases and the V segment lost 2 bases, leaving 3 bases of the junction unmatched. The CDR3 has 14 amino acids. The input for sequencing was CD8+ T cells from cultured PBMCs, taken from culture after CMV antigen stimulation. The V gene is TRBV5-4, the J gene TRBJ2-4; 7 bases are shared with TRBD2. The sequence was collected from a human donor in good health (CMV status not recorded). Some clones in this sample may be carry-over from other donors' samples. Here the CDR3 reads CASSFQGGKNIQYF. The CDR3 DNA follows: TGTGCCAGCAGCTTCCAGGGAGGGAAAAACATTCAGTACTTC.